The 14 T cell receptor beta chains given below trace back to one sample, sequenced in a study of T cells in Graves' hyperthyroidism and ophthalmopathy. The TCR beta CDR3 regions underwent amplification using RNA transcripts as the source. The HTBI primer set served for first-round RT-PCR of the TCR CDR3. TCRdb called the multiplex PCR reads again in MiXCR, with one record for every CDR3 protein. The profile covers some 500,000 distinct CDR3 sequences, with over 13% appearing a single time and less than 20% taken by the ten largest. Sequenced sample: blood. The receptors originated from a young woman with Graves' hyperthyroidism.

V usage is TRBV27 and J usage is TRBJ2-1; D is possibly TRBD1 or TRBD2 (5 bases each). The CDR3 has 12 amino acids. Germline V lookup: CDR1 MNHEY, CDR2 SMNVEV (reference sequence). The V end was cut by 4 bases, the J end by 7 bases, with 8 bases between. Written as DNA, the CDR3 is TGTGCCAGCAGTTGGGACGCAAATGAGCAGTTCTTC. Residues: CASSWDANEQFF.

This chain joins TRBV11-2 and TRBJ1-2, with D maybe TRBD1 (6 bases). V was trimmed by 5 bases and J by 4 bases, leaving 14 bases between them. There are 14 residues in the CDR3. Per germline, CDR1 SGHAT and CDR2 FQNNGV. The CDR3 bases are TGTGCCAGCAGCCCACAGGGCCCTTTCTATGGCTACACCTTC. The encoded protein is CASSPQGPFYGYTF.

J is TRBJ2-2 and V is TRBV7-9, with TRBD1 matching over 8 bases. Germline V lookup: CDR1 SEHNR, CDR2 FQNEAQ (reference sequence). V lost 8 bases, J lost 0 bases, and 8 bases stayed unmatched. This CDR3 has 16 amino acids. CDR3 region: CASGLNRGSNTGELFF. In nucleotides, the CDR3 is TGTGCCAGCGGCCTCAACAGGGGGTCGAACACCGGGGAGCTGTTTTTT. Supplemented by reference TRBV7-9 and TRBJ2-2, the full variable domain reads DTGVSQNPRHKITKRGQNVTFRCDPISEHNRLYWYRQTLGQGPEFLTYFQNEAQLEKSRLLSDRFSAERPKGSFSTLEIQRTEQGDSAMYLCASGLNRGSNTGELFFGEGSRLTVL.

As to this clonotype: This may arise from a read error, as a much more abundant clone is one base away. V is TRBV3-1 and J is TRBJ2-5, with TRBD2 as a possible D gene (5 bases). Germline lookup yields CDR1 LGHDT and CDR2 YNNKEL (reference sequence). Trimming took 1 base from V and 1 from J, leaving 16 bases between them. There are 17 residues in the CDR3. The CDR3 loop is CASSQGLGSGTQETQYF. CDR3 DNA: TGTGCCAGCAGCCAAGGCCTGGGGAGCGGAACCCAAGAGACCCAGTACTTC.

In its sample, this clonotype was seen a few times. The CDR3 nucleotides are TGCAGTGCTAGAGTTGAACTAGCGGGAGATCTAGCCAAAAACATTCAGTACTTC. This sequence encodes CSARVELAGDLAKNIQYF. The rearrangement joins TRBV20-1 to TRBJ2-4, with 11 bases aligning to TRBD2. Germline-derived CDR1 and CDR2 are DFQATT and SNEGSKA (reference sequence). CDR3 length: 18 amino acids. The junction had 8 bases not matched to a gene; V was cut back by 1 base and J by 0 bases.

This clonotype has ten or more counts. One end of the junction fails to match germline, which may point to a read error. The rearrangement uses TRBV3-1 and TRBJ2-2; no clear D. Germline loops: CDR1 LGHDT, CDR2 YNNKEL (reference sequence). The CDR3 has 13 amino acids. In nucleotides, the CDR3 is TGTGCCAGCAGCCAAACGAATACCGGGGAGCTGTTTTTT. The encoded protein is CASSQTNTGELFF.

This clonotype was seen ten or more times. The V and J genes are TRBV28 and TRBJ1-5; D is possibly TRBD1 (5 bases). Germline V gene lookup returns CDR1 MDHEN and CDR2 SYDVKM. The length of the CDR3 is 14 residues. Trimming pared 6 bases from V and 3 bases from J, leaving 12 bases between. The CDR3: CASSRGDTNQPQHF. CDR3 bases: TGTGCCAGCAGCCGGGGGGATACCAATCAGCCCCAGCATTTT.

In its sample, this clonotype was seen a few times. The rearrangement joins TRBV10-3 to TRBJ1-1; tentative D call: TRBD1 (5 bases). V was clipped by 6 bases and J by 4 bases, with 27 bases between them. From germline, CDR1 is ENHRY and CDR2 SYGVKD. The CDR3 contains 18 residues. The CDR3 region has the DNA TGTGCCATCAGGGCGGGTGCGCGCTCGGGGGTCGTCGGCACTGAAGCTTTCTTT. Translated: CAIRAGARSGVVGTEAFF.

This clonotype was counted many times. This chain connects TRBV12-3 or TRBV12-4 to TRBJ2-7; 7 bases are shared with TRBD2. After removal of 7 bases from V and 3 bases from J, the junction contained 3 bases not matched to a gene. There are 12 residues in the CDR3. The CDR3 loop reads CASNSGGYEQYF. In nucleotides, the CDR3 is TGTGCCAGCAATTCGGGGGGCTACGAGCAGTACTTC.

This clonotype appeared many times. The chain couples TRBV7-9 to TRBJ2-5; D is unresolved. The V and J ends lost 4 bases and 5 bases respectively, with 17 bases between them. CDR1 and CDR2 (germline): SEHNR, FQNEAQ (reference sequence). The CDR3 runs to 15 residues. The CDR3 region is CASSSGPQAGETQYF. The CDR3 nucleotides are TGTGCCAGCAGCTCCGGTCCCCAGGCAGGCGAGACCCAGTACTTC.

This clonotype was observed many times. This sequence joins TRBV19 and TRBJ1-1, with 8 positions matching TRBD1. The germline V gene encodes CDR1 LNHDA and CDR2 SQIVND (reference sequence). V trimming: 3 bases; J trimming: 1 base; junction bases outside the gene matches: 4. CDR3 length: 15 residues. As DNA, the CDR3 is TGTGCCAGTAGTATCATGGGACAGGCGAACACTGAAGCTTTCTTT. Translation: CASSIMGQANTEAFF.

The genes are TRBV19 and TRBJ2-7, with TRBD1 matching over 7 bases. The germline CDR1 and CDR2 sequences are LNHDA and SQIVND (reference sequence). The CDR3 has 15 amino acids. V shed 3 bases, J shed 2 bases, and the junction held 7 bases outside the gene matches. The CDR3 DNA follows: TGTGCCAGTAGTATCGCGGCAGGGGGAACCTACGAGCAGTACGTC. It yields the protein CASSIAAGGTYEQYV.

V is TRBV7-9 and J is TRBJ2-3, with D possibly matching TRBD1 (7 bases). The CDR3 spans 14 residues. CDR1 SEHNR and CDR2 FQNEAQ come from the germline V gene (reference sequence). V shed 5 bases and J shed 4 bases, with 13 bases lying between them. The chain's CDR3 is CASSNQGGADTQYF. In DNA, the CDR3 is TGTGCCAGCAGCAACCAGGGGGGCGCAGATACGCAGTATTTT.

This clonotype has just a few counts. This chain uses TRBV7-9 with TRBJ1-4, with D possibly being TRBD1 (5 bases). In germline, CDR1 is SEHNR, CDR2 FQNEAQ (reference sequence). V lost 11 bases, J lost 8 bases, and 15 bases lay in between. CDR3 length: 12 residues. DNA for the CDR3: TGTGCCGCGGAAGGGGCAAACGAAAAACTGTTTTTT. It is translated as CAAEGANEKLFF.